Listed below are T cell receptor beta chains from one sample, sequenced in a study of cytomegalovirus exposure and HLA in healthy donors. Generated by immunoSEQ multiplex PCR, the TCRdb table keeps only in-frame clones and is missing some. Of about 62,000 clones listed, less than 80% are singletons. Sequences were obtained from PBMCs. The origin of the receptors is a man in his sixties in good health and CMV-seropositive. The conserved cysteine and the conserved F or W are not part of the CDR3 here. Expanded clones get a size class; other rows say once, few or many, or leave the size out.

TRBJ1-2 TRBV11-2 - ASSLADSNYGYT
TRBJ1-1 TRBV29-1 few SVLLDRDEAF
TRBJ2-1 TRBV29-1 - SVRTTSGRSSYNEQF
TRBJ2-1 TRBV15 once ATSRVVAGEHNEQF
TRBJ2-5 TRBV11-2 - ASSQGARETQY
TRBJ2-2 TRBV27 - ASSISPGTGELF
TRBJ2-3 TRBV5-1 - ASSLFQDTQY
TRBJ1-5 TRBV6-5 - ASSRSGQGNQPQH
TRBJ2-3 TRBV15 few ATSNPAGDFTDTQY
TRBJ1-1 TRBV5-1 - ASSLDGQGNTEAF
TRBJ2-2 TRBV9 - ASSSGIGELF
TRBJ2-3 TRBV25-1 - ASSEWIDRGTDTQY
TRBJ1-3 TRBV29-1 - SVALASGNTIY